This T cell receptor beta chain appears in the sequencing data of a study of OX40 agonist ivuxolimab in advanced cancers. Looking at the study overall: A history of anti-PD-1, anti-PD-L1 or anti-CTLA-4 therapy was acceptable, and around 36% had some.

Sequencing used immunoSEQ multiplex PCR; TCRdb keeps in-frame clones, though not all of them. This table has roughly 73,000 clones, about 90% appearing once. CDR1 SEHNR and CDR2 FQNEAQ come from the germline V gene (reference sequence). V was pared by 3 bases and J by 0 bases, with 7 bases between. The CDR3 is 14 residues long. On this clone: Its antigen is not identified. This specimen includes other DNA sequences encoding the same CDR3.

Findings of the study overall: With doses of 0.1 to 3.0 mg/kg, CD4+ and CD8+ blood T cells had undergone clonal expansion by week 6. The average count of expanded clones was higher among CD8+ T cells than among CD4+.

The origin of this receptor is an adult with an advanced solid tumor such as melanoma, head and neck, liver or kidney cancer. The sequences come from CD4+ or CD8+ T cells sorted from blood, collected in a trial of the OX40 agonist ivuxolimab. V is TRBV7-9 and J is TRBJ2-3, with a tentative D call TRBD1 (5 bases). The CDR3 coding sequence is TGTGCCAGCAGCTTGGGGCAAAGCACAGATACGCAGTATTTT. Its protein is CASSLGQSTDTQYF.